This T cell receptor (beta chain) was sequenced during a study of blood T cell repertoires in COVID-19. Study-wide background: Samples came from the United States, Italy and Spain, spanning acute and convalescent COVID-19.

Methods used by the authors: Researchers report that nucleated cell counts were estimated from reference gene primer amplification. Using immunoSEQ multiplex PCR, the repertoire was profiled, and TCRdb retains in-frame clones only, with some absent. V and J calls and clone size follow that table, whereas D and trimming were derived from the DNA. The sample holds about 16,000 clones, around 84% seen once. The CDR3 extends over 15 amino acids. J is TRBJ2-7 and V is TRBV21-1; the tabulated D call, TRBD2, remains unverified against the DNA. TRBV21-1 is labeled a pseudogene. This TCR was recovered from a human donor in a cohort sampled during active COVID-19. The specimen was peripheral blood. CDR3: CASSKVRGGTYEQYF. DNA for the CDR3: TGTGCCAGCAGCAAAGTTCGCGGGGGGACCTACGAGCAGTACTTC.